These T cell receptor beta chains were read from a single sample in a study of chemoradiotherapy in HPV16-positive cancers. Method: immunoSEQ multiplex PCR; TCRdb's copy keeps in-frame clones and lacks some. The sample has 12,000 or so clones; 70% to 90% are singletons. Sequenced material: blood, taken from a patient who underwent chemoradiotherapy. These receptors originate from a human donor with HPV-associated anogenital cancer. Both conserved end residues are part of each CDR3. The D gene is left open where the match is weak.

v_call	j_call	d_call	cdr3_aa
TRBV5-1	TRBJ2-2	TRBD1	CASRAGTANTGELFF
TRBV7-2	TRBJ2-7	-	CASSYSPGVSYEQYF
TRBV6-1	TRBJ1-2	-	CASSPGVAYGYTF
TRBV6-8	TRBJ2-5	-	CASSYKRLFEETQYF
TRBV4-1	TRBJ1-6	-	CASSQGGFENSPLHF
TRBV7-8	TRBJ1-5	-	CASSLGRGALNQPQHF
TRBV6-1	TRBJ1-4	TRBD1	CASRQGHEKLFF
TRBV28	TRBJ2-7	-	CATGSQFYEQYF
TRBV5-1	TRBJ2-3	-	CASSLDRASTDTQYF
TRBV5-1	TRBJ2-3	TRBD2	CASSPGTISTDTQYF
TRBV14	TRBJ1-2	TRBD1	CASSQDRDYGYTF
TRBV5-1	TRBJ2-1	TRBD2	CASTAGTSANEQFF
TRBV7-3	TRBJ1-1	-	CASSLTKEGEAFF
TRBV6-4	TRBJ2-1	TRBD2	CASSDSAGGRNEQFF
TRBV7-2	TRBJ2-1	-	CASSLALDWEQFF
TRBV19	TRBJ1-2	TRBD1	CASSIERQGRRGYTF
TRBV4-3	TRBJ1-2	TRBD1	CASSQVTGGDFDGYTF
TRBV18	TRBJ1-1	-	CASSPGETEAFF
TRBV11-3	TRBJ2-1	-	CASSLGIGGSVWDEQFF
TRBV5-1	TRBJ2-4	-	CASSLEGGRNIQYF
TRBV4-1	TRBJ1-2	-	CASSQDMIYRAGIF
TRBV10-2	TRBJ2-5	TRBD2	CATRLAGAETQYF
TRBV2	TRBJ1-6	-	CASSDEERAYNSPLHF